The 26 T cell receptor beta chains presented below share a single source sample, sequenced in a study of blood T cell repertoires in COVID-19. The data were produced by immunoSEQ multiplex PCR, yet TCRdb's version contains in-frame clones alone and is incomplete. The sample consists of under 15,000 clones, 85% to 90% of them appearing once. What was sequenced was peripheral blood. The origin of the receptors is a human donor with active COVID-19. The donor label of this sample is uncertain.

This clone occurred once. Here the CDR3 DNA reads TGTGCCAGCAGCGTTTCAACAGATACGCAGTATTTT. The encoded protein is CASSVSTDTQYF. V and J are TRBV9 and TRBJ2-3; D not certain. CDR1 SGDLS and CDR2 YYNGEE come from the germline V gene. Trimming cost V 2 bases and J 3 bases, with 4 bases left between them. The length of the CDR3 is 12 residues.

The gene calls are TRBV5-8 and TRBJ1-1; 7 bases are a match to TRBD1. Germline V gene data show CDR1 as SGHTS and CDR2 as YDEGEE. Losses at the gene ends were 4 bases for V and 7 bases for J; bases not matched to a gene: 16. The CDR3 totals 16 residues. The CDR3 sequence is CASSPLRRTGLREAFF. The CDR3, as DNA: TGTGCCAGCAGCCCTCTGAGGAGGACAGGCCTCCGTGAAGCTTTCTTT. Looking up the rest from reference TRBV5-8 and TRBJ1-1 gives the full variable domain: EAGVTQSPTHLIKTRGQQATLRCSPISGHTSVYWYQQALGLGLQFLLWYDEGEERNRGNFPPRFSGRQFPNYSSELNVNALELEDSALYLCASSPLRRTGLREAFFGQGTRLTVV.

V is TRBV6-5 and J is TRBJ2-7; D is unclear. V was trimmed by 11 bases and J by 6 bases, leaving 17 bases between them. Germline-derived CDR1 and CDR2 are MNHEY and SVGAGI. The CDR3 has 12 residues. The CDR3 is CAGRTAGREQYF. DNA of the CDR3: TGTGCCGGAAGAACAGCTGGGCGCGAGCAGTACTTC.

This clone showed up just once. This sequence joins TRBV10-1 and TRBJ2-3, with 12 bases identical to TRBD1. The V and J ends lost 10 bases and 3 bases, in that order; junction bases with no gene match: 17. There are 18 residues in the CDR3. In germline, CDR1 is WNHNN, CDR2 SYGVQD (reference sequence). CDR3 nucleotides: TGCGCCACCGAAACCCGGGACAGGGGGCGCGAGTGGACAGATACGCAGTATTTT. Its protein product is CATETRDRGREWTDTQYF.

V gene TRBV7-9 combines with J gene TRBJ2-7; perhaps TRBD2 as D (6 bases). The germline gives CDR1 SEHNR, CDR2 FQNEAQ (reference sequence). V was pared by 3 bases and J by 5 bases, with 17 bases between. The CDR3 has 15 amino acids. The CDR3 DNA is TGTGCCAGCAGCTTCGTCCAGGAGGGCCTCAACGAGCAGTACTTC. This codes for CASSFVQEGLNEQYF.

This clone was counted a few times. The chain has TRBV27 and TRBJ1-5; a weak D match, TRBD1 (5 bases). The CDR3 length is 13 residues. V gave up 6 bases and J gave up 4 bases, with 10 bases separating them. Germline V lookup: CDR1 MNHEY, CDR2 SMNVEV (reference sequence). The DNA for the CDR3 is TGTGCCAGCAGCTCAGGGTGGAATCAGCCCCAGCATTTT. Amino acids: CASSSGWNQPQHF.

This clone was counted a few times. The CDR3, as DNA: TGTGCCAGCAGCGTAGGATCGGGGGGCAATCAGCCCCAGCATTTT. It yields the protein CASSVGSGGNQPQHF. J is TRBJ1-5 and V is TRBV9; possible D gene TRBD1, 5 bases. Germline CDR1 is SGDLS and CDR2 is YYNGEE. The CDR3 runs 15 residues. The V end was cut by 0 bases, the J end by 2 bases, with 9 bases between.

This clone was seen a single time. The CDR3 region has the DNA TGTGCCAGCAAAGGCGGTGCGGAGACCCAGTACTTC. Encoded protein: CASKGGAETQYF. V gene TRBV2 combines with J gene TRBJ2-5; D ambiguous. V was shortened by 7 bases and J by 5 bases, with 11 bases between the two germline ends. This CDR3 is built from 12 residues. The V gene's germline CDR1 is SNHLY and CDR2 FYNNEI.

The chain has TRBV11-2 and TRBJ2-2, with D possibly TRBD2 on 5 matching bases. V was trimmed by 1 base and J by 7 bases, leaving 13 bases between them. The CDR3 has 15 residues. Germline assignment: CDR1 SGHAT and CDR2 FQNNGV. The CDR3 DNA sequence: TGTGCCAGCAGCTTAGGAGGTAGCGATTTCGGGGAGCTGTTTTTT. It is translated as CASSLGGSDFGELFF. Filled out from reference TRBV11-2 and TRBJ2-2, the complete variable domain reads EAGVAQSPRYKIIEKRQSVAFWCNPISGHATLYWYQQILGQGPKLLIQFQNNGVVDDSQLPKDRFSAERLKGVDSTLKIQPAKLEDSAVYLCASSLGGSDFGELFFGEGSRLTVL.

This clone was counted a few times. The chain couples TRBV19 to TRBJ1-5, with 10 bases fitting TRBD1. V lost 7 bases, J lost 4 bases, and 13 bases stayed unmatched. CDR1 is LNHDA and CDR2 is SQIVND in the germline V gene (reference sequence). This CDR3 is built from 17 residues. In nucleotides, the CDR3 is TGTGCCAGTAAGATCGGCGGGGACAGGGGAGGGAATCAGCCCCAGCATTTT. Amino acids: CASKIGGDRGGNQPQHF. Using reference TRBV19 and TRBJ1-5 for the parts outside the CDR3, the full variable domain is DGGITQSPKYLFRKEGQNVTLSCEQNLNHDAMYWYRQDPGQGLRLIYYSQIVNDFQKGDIAEGYSVSREKKESFPLTVTSAQKNPTAFYLCASKIGGDRGGNQPQHFGDGTRLSIL.

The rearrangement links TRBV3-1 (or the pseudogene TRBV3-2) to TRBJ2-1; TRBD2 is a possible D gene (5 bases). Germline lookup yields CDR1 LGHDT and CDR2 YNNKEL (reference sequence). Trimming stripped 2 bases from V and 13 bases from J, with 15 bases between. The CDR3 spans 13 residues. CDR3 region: CASSQRKAGEQFF. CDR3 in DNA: TGTGCCAGCAGCCAAAGGAAGGCGGGTGAACAGTTCTTC.

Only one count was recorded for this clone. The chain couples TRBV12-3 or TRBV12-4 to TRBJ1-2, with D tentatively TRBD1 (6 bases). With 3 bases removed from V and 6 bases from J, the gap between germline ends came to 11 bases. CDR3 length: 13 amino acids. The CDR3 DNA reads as TGTGCCAGCAGTTTTTCAGGGGCGCATGGCTACACCTTC. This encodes CASSFSGAHGYTF.

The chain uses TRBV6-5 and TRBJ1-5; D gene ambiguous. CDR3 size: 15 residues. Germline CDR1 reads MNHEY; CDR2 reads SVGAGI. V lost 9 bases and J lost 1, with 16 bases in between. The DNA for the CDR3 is TGTGCCAGTTTAGCCCCGGGAGGCAGCAATCAGCCCCAGCATTTT. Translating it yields CASLAPGGSNQPQHF.

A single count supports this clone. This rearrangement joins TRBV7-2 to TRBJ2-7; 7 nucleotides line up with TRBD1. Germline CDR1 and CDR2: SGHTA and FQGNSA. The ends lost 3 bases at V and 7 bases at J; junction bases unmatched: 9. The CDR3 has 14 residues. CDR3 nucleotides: TGTGCCAGCAGCTTTCGACAGGGCCCCCGGGAGCAGTACTTC. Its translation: CASSFRQGPREQYF.

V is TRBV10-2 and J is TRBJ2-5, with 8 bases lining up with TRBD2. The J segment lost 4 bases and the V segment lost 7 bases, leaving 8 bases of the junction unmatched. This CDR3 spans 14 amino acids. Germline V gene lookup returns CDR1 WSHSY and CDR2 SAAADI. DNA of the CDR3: TGCGCCAGCAAGGATAGCGGGGATCGAGAGACCCAGTACTTC. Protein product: CASKDSGDRETQYF.

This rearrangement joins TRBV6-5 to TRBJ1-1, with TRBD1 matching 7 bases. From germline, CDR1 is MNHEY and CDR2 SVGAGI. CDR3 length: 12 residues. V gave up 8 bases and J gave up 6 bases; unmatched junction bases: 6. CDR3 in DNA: TGTGCCAGCGGGACAGTAGCGGCTGAAGCTTTCTTT. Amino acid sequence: CASGTVAAEAFF.

DNA of the CDR3: TGTGCCAGCTCGGTCAATGGGGCAGGGAATTTGAATGAGCAGTTCTTC. It translates to CASSVNGAGNLNEQFF. This chain joins TRBV18 and TRBJ2-1; tentative D call: TRBD1 (5 bases). CDR3 size: 16 residues. V lost 6 bases, J lost 7 bases, and 22 bases lay in between. Germline CDR1 reads KGHSH; CDR2 reads LQKENI.

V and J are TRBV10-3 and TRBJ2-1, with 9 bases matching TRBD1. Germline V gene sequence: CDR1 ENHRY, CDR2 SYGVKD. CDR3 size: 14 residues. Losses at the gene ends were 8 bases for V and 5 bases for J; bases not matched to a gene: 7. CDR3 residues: CAISGQGRDNEQFF. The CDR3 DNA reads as TGTGCCATCTCCGGACAGGGGAGGGACAATGAGCAGTTCTTC.

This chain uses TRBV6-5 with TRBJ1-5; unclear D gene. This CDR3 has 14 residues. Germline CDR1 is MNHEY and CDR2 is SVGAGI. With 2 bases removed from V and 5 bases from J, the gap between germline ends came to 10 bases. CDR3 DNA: TGTGCCAGCAGTTACGAGGGCCCGGATCAGCCCCAGCATTTT. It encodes CASSYEGPDQPQHF.

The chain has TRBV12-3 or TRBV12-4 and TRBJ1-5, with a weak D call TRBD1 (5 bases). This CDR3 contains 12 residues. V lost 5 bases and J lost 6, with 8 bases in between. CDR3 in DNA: TGTGCCAGCAGTCCCGACAGTCAGCCCCAGCATTTT. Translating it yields CASSPDSQPQHF.

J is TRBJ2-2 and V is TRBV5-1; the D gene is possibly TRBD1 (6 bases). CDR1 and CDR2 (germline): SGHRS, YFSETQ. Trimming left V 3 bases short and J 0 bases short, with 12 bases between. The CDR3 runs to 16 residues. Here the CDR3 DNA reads TGCGCCAGCAGCTCTGGACAGCGACCGAACACCGGGGAGCTGTTTTTT. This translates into CASSSGQRPNTGELFF.

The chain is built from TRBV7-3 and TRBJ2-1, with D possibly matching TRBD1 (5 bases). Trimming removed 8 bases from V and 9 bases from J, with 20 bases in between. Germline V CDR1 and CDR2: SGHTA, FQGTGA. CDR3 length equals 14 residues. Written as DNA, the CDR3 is TGTGCCAGCGGAAAAGGCCAGGGCATTGGTGAGCAGTTCTTC. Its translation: CASGKGQGIGEQFF. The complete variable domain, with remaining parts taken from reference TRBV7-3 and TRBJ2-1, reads GAGVSQTPSNKVTEKGKYVELRCDPISGHTALYWYRQSLGQGPEFLIYFQGTGAADDSGLPNDRFFAVRPEGSVSTLKIQRTERGDSAVYLCASGKGQGIGEQFFGPGTRLTVL.

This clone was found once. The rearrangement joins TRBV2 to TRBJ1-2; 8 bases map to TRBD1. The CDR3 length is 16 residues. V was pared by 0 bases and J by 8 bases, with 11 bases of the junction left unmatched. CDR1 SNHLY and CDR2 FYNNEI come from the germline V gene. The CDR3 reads CASSEALRDRSRGYTF. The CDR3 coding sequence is TGTGCCAGCAGTGAAGCGCTTCGGGACAGGTCGCGAGGCTACACCTTC.

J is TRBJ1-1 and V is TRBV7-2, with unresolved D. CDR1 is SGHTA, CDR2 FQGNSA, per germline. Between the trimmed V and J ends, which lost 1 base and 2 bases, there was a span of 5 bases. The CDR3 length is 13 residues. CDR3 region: CASSLVTNTEAFF. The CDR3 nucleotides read TGTGCCAGCAGCTTAGTAACAAACACTGAAGCTTTCTTT.

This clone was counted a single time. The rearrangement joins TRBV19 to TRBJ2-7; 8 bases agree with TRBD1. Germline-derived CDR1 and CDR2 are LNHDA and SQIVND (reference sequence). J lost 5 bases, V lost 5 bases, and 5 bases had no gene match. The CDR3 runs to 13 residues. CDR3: CASSPDRGHEQYF. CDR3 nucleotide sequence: TGTGCCAGTAGTCCAGACAGGGGTCACGAGCAGTACTTC.

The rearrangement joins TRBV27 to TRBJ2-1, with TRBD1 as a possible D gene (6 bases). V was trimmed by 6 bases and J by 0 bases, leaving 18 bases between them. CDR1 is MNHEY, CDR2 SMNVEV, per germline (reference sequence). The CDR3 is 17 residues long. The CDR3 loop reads CASRDPRQASSYNEQFF. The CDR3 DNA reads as TGTGCCAGCAGAGACCCAAGACAGGCCAGCTCCTACAATGAGCAGTTCTTC.